Listed below are T cell receptor beta chains from one sample, sequenced in a study of T cell changes during pregnancy in multiple sclerosis. The table came from immunoSEQ multiplex PCR; TCRdb's copy has only in-frame clones and leaves some out. This sample yields 90,000 to 120,000 clones, of which 80% to 95% are seen a single time; more than 0.65% belongs to the top ten. The input for sequencing was peripheral blood, taken in the third trimester of pregnancy. These receptor sequences come from a female donor in good health, enrolled as a control in a pregnancy study. Each CDR3 is given with its conserved first and last residue. A D gene is named only where the DNA matches it firmly. Where a row states a size, it is once, few, many or the class of an expanded clone; other rows omit it.

clone_size j_call v_call d_call cdr3_aa cdr3_nt
. TRBJ2-7 TRBV10-3 TRBD2 CAIYSGDLSYEQYF TGTGCCATTTATAGCGGGGACCTCTCCTACGAGCAGTACTTC
. TRBJ2-2 TRBV7-3 TRBD2 CASSTGGTRNTGELFF TGTGCCAGCAGTACCGGTGGGACTAGGAACACCGGGGAGCTGTTTTTT
. TRBJ1-5 TRBV6-1 TRBD1 CASSPGTDSNQPQHF TGTGCCAGCAGCCCCGGGACAGATAGCAATCAGCCCCAGCATTTT
once TRBJ2-7 TRBV4-3 TRBD1 CASSQVGAGGGYEQYF TGCGCCAGCAGCCAAGTAGGGGCAGGGGGCGGCTACGAGCAGTACTTC
. TRBJ2-7 TRBV11-3 TRBD1 CASSSEDGTGTYEQYF TGTGCCAGCAGCTCCGAGGACGGGACAGGGACCTACGAGCAGTACTTC
. TRBJ2-1 TRBV9 TRBD2 CASSVLAGGVHEQFF TGTGCCAGCAGCGTCTTAGCGGGGGGTGTTCATGAGCAGTTCTTC
few TRBJ2-3 TRBV7-3 . CASSLRWEDTQYF TGTGCCAGCAGCTTAAGGTGGGAGGATACGCAGTATTTT
once TRBJ2-2 TRBV18 . CASSPDTGELFF TGTGCCAGCTCCCCGGACACCGGGGAGCTGTTTTTT
. TRBJ2-7 TRBV7-2 . CASSEGLNSYEQYF TGTGCCAGCAGCGAGGGACTGAATTCCTACGAGCAGTACTTC
. TRBJ1-2 TRBV14 TRBD1 CASSPGGAYGYTF TGTGCCAGCAGCCCAGGGGGCGCCTATGGCTACACCTTC
. TRBJ1-2 TRBV6-5 TRBD1 CASSYSYRGENGYTF TGTGCCAGCAGTTACTCCTACAGGGGGGAAAATGGCTACACCTTC
once TRBJ2-5 TRBV11-2 TRBD2 CASSFGPLGGSQETQYF TGTGCCAGCAGCTTTGGCCCTTTGGGGGGGTCCCAAGAGACCCAGTACTTC
. TRBJ1-2 TRBV4-3 . CASSQVLGGRGGYTF TGCGCCAGCAGCCAAGTCCTAGGGGGTCGGGGTGGCTACACCTTC
. TRBJ1-2 TRBV7-9 . CASSLAQGNYGYTF TGTGCCAGCAGCTTAGCGCAGGGCAACTATGGCTACACCTTC
. TRBJ1-4 TRBV7-2 . CASSLIRQANEKLFF TGTGCCAGCAGCTTGATCCGTCAGGCTAATGAAAAACTGTTTTTT
few TRBJ2-3 TRBV4-3 TRBD2 CASSRTSGGADTQYF TGCGCCAGCAGCCGGACTAGCGGGGGGGCAGATACGCAGTATTTT
. TRBJ2-5 TRBV7-9 TRBD2 CASSLDSGGASRDQYF TGTGCCAGCAGCTTAGATAGCGGGGGGGCATCAAGGGACCAGTACTTC
. TRBJ2-2 TRBV5-4 . CASSLESPAVELFF TGTGCCAGCAGCTTGGAATCGCCGGCGGTGGAGCTGTTTTTT
. TRBJ1-1 TRBV18 . CASSPFVEGTEAFF TGTGCCAGCTCACCATTCGTGGAGGGAACTGAAGCTTTCTTT
. TRBJ2-5 TRBV5-4 TRBD2 CASSLGAGRVGETQYF TGTGCCAGCAGCTTGGGTGCGGGGAGGGTGGGAGAGACCCAGTACTTC
. TRBJ1-2 TRBV7-9 . CASSLDRSPYGYTF TGTGCCAGCAGCTTAGACAGGAGCCCCTATGGCTACACCTTC
. TRBJ2-3 TRBV7-9 TRBD1 CASSLTGGPDTQYF TGTGCCAGCAGCTTAACAGGGGGCCCAGATACGCAGTATTTT
. TRBJ1-2 TRBV30 TRBD1 CAWSVISGQGGYTF TGTGCCTGGAGTGTAATTTCGGGACAGGGAGGCTACACCTTC
. TRBJ1-4 TRBV5-1 . CASSLAGSGNEKLFF TGCGCCAGCAGCTTGGCGGGGTCGGGTAATGAAAAACTGTTTTTT
. TRBJ2-1 TRBV11-2 TRBD2 CASSPLAGGAYNEQFF TGTGCCAGCAGCCCACTGGCGGGGGGGGCTTACAATGAGCAGTTCTTC
once TRBJ1-6 TRBV4-1 . CASSLQAGNSPLHF TGCGCCAGCAGCCTTCAGGCGGGGAATTCACCCCTCCACTTT
. TRBJ1-4 TRBV9 . CASSVAGEGEKLFF TGTGCCAGCAGCGTAGCTGGGGAGGGTGAAAAACTGTTTTTT
. TRBJ1-2 TRBV7-3 . CASSLRSGGNYGYTF TGTGCCAGCAGCTTAAGGTCTGGCGGGAACTATGGCTACACCTTC
. TRBJ1-2 TRBV7-9 . CASSFYTGRRTMVGYTF TGTGCCAGCAGCTTTTATACAGGACGCCGTACTATGGTTGGCTACACCTTC
. TRBJ2-6 TRBV4-3 . CASSQVLGGRAGANVLTF TGCGCCAGCAGCCAAGTCTTAGGGGGACGGGCTGGGGCCAACGTCCTGACTTTC
. TRBJ2-1 TRBV2 . CASSGPGGQYNEQFF TGTGCCAGCAGTGGGCCGGGGGGCCAATACAATGAGCAGTTCTTC
. TRBJ1-3 TRBV13 . CASSLGQAGNTIYF TGTGCCAGCAGCTTAGGGCAGGCTGGAAACACCATATATTTT
. TRBJ1-3 TRBV5-8 . CASSLKYESSGNTIYF TGTGCCAGCAGCTTGAAATACGAGAGTTCTGGAAACACCATATATTTT
. TRBJ1-1 TRBV4-2 TRBD1 CASSQATGANTEAFF TGTGCCAGCAGCCAAGCGACAGGGGCGAACACTGAAGCTTTCTTT
once TRBJ2-7 TRBV6-6 TRBD2 CASSYGLAGSYEQYF TGTGCCAGCAGTTACGGGCTAGCGGGCTCCTACGAGCAGTACTTC
. TRBJ1-2 TRBV30 . CAWSGGSGRAYGYTF TGTGCCTGGAGTGGGGGGTCCGGGAGGGCATATGGCTACACCTTC
. TRBJ2-5 TRBV27 . CASSSRRGYGTQYF TGTGCCAGCAGTTCCCGCCGGGGATACGGGACCCAGTACTTC
. TRBJ1-1 TRBV18 . CASSPQGLGTEAFF TGTGCCAGCTCACCACAGGGGCTGGGCACTGAAGCTTTCTTT
. TRBJ1-1 TRBV11-3 . CASSLLRGGIEAFF TGTGCCAGCAGCTTACTACGGGGAGGGATTGAAGCTTTCTTT